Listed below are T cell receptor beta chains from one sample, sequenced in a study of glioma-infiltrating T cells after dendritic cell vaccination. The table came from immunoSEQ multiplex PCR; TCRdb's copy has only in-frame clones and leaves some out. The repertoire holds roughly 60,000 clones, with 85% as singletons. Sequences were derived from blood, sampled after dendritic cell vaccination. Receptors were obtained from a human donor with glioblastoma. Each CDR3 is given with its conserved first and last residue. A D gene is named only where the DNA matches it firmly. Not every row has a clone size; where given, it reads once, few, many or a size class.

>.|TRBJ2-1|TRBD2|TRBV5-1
TGCGCCAGCGGGGCTGGTAGCGGGGGTTATGAGCAGTTCTTC
CASGAGSGGYEQFF
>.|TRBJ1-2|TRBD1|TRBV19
TGTGCCAGTAGTCGAGGGACAGGGGAGCGTTATGGCTACACCTTC
CASSRGTGERYGYTF
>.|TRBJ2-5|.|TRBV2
TGTGCCAGCAGTGAAGCGTTAAGCGGCCAAGAGACCCAGTACTTC
CASSEALSGQETQYF
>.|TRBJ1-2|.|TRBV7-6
TGTGCCAGCAGCTTAGGTTCCAGGGATGACTATGGCTACACCTTC
CASSLGSRDDYGYTF
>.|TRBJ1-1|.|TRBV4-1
TGCGCCAGCAGCCCCCGGGAGGGTGGCACTGAAGCTTTCTTT
CASSPREGGTEAFF
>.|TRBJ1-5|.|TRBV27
TGTGCCAGCAGTTTCTCAGGGGATACTCTCCCCCAGCATTTT
CASSFSGDTLPQHF
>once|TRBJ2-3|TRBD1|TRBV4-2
TGTGCCAGCAGCCAAGTAGGGAACAGGGGGCTTGTTACGCAGTATTTT
CASSQVGNRGLVTQYF
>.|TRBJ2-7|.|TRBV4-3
TGCGCCAGCAGCCAAGTAGGGGACTCCTACGAGCAGTACTTC
CASSQVGDSYEQYF
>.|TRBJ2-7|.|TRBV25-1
TGTGCCAGCAGTGCCCCTCCTAGCTCCTACGAGCAGTACTTC
CASSAPPSSYEQYF
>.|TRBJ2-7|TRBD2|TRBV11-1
TGTGCCAGCAGCTTATCGGCGGGGGAGTCCTACGAGCAGTACTTC
CASSLSAGESYEQYF
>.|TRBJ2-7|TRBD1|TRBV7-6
TGTGCCAGCAGCACCCCGGGACAGGGGCGCCACGAGCAGTACTTC
CASSTPGQGRHEQYF
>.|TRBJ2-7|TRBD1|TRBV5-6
TGTGCCAGCAGCTGGACCCTCACAGGGGGCGAGCAGTACTTC
CASSWTLTGGEQYF
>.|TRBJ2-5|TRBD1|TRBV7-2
TGTGCCAGCAGCTTATACCCAGGGGGCGTTCGGGAGACCCAGTACTTC
CASSLYPGGVRETQYF
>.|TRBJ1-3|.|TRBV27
TGTGCCAGCAGCGCCGGACTCTCTGGAAACACCATATATTTT
CASSAGLSGNTIYF
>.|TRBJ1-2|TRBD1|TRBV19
TGTGCCAGTAGTGAGGGACAGGACTATGGCTACACCTTC
CASSEGQDYGYTF
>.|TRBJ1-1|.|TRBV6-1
TGTGCCAGCGTCTCAGGGTCCCTTTTTACTGAAGCTTTCTTT
CASVSGSLFTEAFF
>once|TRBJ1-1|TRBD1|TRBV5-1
TGCGCCAGCAGCGTCGACAGGGGGCGGGTGACTGAAGCTTTCTTT
CASSVDRGRVTEAFF
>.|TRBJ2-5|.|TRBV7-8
TGTGCCAGCAGCAGGGGGTCCGCGCAAGAGACCCAGTACTTC
CASSRGSAQETQYF
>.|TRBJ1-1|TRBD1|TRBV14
TGTGCCAGCAGCCAAGTGGGACAGATCAACACTGAAGCTTTCTTT
CASSQVGQINTEAFF
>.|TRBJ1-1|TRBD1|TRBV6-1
TGTGCCAGCAGACCATGGGGACAGGGAAACACTGAAGCTTTCTTT
CASRPWGQGNTEAFF
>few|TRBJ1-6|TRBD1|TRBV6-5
TGTGCCAGCAGCCGGACAGGGGGATCACCCCTCCACTTT
CASSRTGGSPLHF
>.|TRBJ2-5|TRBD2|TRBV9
TGTGCCAGCAGCGTAGGGGGGGCTAGCGGGGTACAAGAGACCCAGTACTTC
CASSVGGASGVQETQYF
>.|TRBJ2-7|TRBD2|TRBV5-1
TGCGCCAGCAGCTTGTTGGGGGGGACCTACGAGCAGTACTTC
CASSLLGGTYEQYF
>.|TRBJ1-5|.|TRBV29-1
TGCAGCGTCAAGGCGGGGACCGGGTCCAATCAGCCCCAGCATTTT
CSVKAGTGSNQPQHF
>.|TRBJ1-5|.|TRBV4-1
TGCGCCAGCAGCCAAGATATCGGGGGGCAGGGCAATCAGCCCCAGCATTTT
CASSQDIGGQGNQPQHF
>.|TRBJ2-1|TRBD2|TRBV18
TGTGCCAGCTCACCAGGGACTAGCGGAACATACAATGAGCAGTTCTTC
CASSPGTSGTYNEQFF
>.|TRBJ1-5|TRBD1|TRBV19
TGTGCCAGTAGTGAGGGGGCCCATAGCAATCAGCCCCAGCATTTT
CASSEGAHSNQPQHF
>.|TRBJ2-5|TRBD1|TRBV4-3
TGCGCCAGCAGCCTTGACAGGGGGCCTGGAGAGACCCAGTACTTC
CASSLDRGPGETQYF
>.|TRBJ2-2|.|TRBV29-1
TGCAGCGTTGAAGAAAGTCAGGTTGGCACCGGGGAGCTGTTTTTT
CSVEESQVGTGELFF
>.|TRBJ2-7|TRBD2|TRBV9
TGTGCCAGCAGTGCCACTAGCGGGGGGGCCTACGAGCAGTACTTC
CASSATSGGAYEQYF
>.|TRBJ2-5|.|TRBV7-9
TGTGCCAGCAGCTTCGCGGGTGGTGCGGGTTCACAAGAGACCCAGTACTTC
CASSFAGGAGSQETQYF
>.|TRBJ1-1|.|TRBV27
TGTGCCAGCGCCCACAGGGAATACACTGAAGCTTTCTTT
CASAHREYTEAFF
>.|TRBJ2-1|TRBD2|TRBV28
TGTGCCAGCAGCTCCCTTACTAGCGGGGGCTACAATGAGCAGTTCTTC
CASSSLTSGGYNEQFF
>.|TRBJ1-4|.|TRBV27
TGTGCCAGCAGGTTTGCAGGGGCTATTAATGAAAAACTGTTTTTT
CASRFAGAINEKLFF
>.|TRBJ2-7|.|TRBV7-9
TGTGCCAGCAGCTTAGGCCGGGGATCAGTCTACGAGCAGTACTTC
CASSLGRGSVYEQYF
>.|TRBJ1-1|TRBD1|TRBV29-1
TGCAGCGTTGCCAGGGGGATTGGCACTGAAGCTTTCTTT
CSVARGIGTEAFF
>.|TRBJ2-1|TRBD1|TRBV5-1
TGCGCCAGCAGCCGGACCGGGACAGCTTACAATGAGCAGTTCTTC
CASSRTGTAYNEQFF
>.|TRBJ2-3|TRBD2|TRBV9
TGTGCCAGCAGCTTATCCCTAGCGGGGGCAAGAGATACGCAGTATTTT
CASSLSLAGARDTQYF
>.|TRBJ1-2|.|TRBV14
TGTGCCAGCAGCCAAGTACTGGGCAGGGACTATGGCTACACCTTC
CASSQVLGRDYGYTF
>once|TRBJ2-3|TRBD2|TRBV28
TGTGCCAGCAGGACGGGACTAGTAACTACAGATACGCAGTATTTT
CASRTGLVTTDTQYF
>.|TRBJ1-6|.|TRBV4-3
TGCGCCAGCAGCCAAGACTTTTCACCCCTCCACTTT
CASSQDFSPLHF
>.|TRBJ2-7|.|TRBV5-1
TGCGCCAGCAGCTTGTTCGGGGGAGATTACGAGCAGTACTTC
CASSLFGGDYEQYF
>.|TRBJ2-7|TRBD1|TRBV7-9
TGTGCCAGCAGCTCAAGGGAGAACAGGGGGACCTACGAGCAGTACTTC
CASSSRENRGTYEQYF
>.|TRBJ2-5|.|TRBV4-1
TGCGCCAGCAGCCAAGATTCGTGGGGGGGCTTAACGGAGACCCAGTACTTC
CASSQDSWGGLTETQYF
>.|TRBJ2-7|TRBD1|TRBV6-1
TGTGCCAGCAGTGCGAGGACAGGCCTCTACGAGCAGTACTTC
CASSARTGLYEQYF
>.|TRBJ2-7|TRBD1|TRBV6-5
TGTGCCAGCAGTTACAGACAGGGTTACGAGCAGTACTTC
CASSYRQGYEQYF
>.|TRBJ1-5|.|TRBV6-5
TGTGCCAGCAGTTACTCCCCGGGGGGGGATCAGCCCCAGCATTTT
CASSYSPGGDQPQHF
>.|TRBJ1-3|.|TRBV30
TGTGCCTGGAGTGTGGGGGCAGACACCATATATTTT
CAWSVGADTIYF
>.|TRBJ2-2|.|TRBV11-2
TGTGCCAGCAGCTTAGAGAGGGCAGAATACACCGGGGAGCTGTTTTTT
CASSLERAEYTGELFF
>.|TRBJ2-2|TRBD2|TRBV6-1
TGTGCCAGCAGTCCAACTAGCGGGGGGGCCGGGGAGCTGTTTTTT
CASSPTSGGAGELFF